Below are 19 T cell receptor beta chains sequenced from a single sample in a study of blood T cell repertoires in COVID-19. The protocol was immunoSEQ multiplex PCR, while the TCRdb copy is restricted to in-frame clones and leaves out a portion. The repertoire has some 100,000 clones, roughly 80% of them found once; the top ten carry about 4.2%. Sequenced sample: peripheral blood. The receptors stem from a man aged 60 to 75 with acute or convalescent COVID-19.

This clone occurred a few times. J is TRBJ2-1 and V is TRBV7-9; TRBD2 aligns across 7 bases. Looked up from germline, CDR1 is SEHNR and CDR2 is FQNEAQ (reference sequence). After removal of 4 bases from V and 2 bases from J, the junction contained 8 bases not matched to a gene. The CDR3 sequence is 16 residues long. CDR3 region: CASSSERGPTYNEQFF. As DNA, the CDR3 is TGTGCCAGCAGCTCCGAGCGGGGCCCTACCTACAATGAGCAGTTCTTC.

This chain connects TRBV4-3 to TRBJ1-5; unclear D gene. CDR3 size: 17 residues. Germline V gene sequence: CDR1 LGHNA, CDR2 YSLEER. V was shortened by 0 bases and J by 2 bases, with 14 bases between the two germline ends. CDR3 sequence reads: CASSQDLGRLGNQPQHF. In DNA form, the CDR3 reads TGCGCCAGCAGCCAAGATTTGGGGAGGTTGGGCAATCAGCCCCAGCATTTT.

The chain couples TRBV9 to TRBJ1-6; 8 bases align to TRBD1. The V segment lost 4 bases and the J segment 12 bases; nucleotides outside the gene matches: 18. The CDR3 extends over 17 amino acids. Germline CDR1 reads SGDLS; CDR2 reads YYNGEE. The CDR3 DNA reads as TGTGCCAGCAGCCCCAGACAGGGGACGAAACCGGGGGTACCCCTCCACTTT. Translated, it gives CASSPRQGTKPGVPLHF.

Only a few counts were recorded for this clone. The V and J genes are TRBV5-1 and TRBJ2-7, with 8 bases identical to TRBD2. There are 15 residues in the CDR3. From germline, CDR1 is SGHRS and CDR2 YFSETQ. J gave up 4 bases and V 0 bases, and 6 bases lay outside the gene matches. The CDR3 nucleotides are TGCGCCAGCAGCTTGGTTTCGGGGGGGAATTACGAGCAGTACTTC. Translating it yields CASSLVSGGNYEQYF.

CDR3 DNA sequence: TGTGCCACCAGCAGAGATACTCCGAATAATAATTCACCCCTCCACTTT. It is translated as CATSRDTPNNNSPLHF. The chain links TRBV15 to TRBJ1-6; the D is unclear. CDR3 length equals 16 residues. Germline V lookup: CDR1 LNHNV, CDR2 YYDKDF (reference sequence). Trimming shortened V by 0 bases and J by 5 bases, and 11 bases separated the two germline ends.

This rearrangement joins TRBV6-1 to TRBJ1-2; perhaps TRBD1 as D (6 bases). CDR3 length equals 15 residues. The ends were cut back, 2 bases at V and 0 bases at J, with 10 bases in the middle. Germline CDR1 is MNHNS and CDR2 is SASEGT. CDR3 loop: CASSEFTGPNYGYTF. CDR3 coding DNA: TGTGCCAGCAGTGAATTTACAGGGCCTAACTATGGCTACACCTTC.

The chain has TRBV4-1 and TRBJ1-2; TRBD1 matches at 7 bases. Looked up from germline, CDR1 is MGHRA and CDR2 is YSYEKL. CDR3 length equals 17 residues. J lost 8 bases, V lost 1 base, and 16 bases had no gene match. The CDR3 is CASSQASGTERGRGYTF. The CDR3 coding sequence is TGCGCCAGCAGCCAAGCCTCCGGGACAGAGAGGGGCCGCGGCTACACCTTC.

This rearrangement joins TRBV6-6 to TRBJ2-5, with D possibly matching TRBD1 (6 bases). This CDR3 region has 14 residues. The germline V gene has CDR1 MNHNY and CDR2 SVGAGI (reference sequence). Trimming stripped 3 bases from V and 5 bases from J, with 13 bases between. CDR3 loop: CASSYNRVGETQYF. CDR3 DNA sequence: TGTGCCAGCAGTTATAACAGGGTCGGGGAGACCCAGTACTTC.

The chain combines TRBV5-4 with TRBJ2-1, with D possibly being TRBD1 (6 bases). Germline CDR1 and CDR2: SGHNT and YYREEE (reference sequence). The CDR3 extends over 14 amino acids. Trimming stripped 1 base from V and 8 bases from J, with 13 bases between. In DNA, the CDR3 is TGTGCCAGCAGCTTGCTGACAGGAAACCATGAGCAGTTCTTC. Translation gives CASSLLTGNHEQFF.

The V and J genes are TRBV7-3 and TRBJ2-2, with a tentative D call TRBD1 (6 bases). Trimming left V 5 bases short and J 4 bases short, with 20 bases between. The CDR3 totals 17 residues. CDR1 and CDR2 (germline): SGHTA, FQGTGA. The CDR3 region is CASSPRLTGRGTGELFF. The DNA of the CDR3 is TGTGCCAGCAGCCCACGTTTGACAGGACGCGGCACCGGGGAGCTGTTTTTT.

The rearrangement joins TRBV6-5 to TRBJ1-3, with TRBD1 as a possible D gene (6 bases). Per germline, CDR1 MNHEY and CDR2 SVGAGI. The germline V and J ends were trimmed by 6 bases and 0 bases, with 12 bases remaining between them. This CDR3 spans 15 amino acids. CDR3 residues: CASRGQRASGNTIYF. For the CDR3, the DNA is TGTGCCAGCAGAGGACAGAGGGCCTCTGGAAACACCATATATTTT.

This rearrangement joins TRBV28 to TRBJ1-5; perhaps TRBD1 as D (6 bases). The V end lost 2 bases, the J end lost 4 bases, and 15 bases lay between the germline ends. The CDR3 has 16 residues. In germline, CDR1 is MDHEN, CDR2 SYDVKM. The CDR3 protein is CASSLGLQGENQPQHF. DNA for the CDR3: TGTGCCAGCAGTTTAGGGTTACAGGGAGAAAATCAGCCCCAGCATTTT.

This clone was seen repeatedly, ten times or more. The rearrangement joins TRBV10-3 to TRBJ2-7, with a tentative D call TRBD2 (5 bases). This CDR3 has 13 residues. Looked up from germline, CDR1 is ENHRY and CDR2 is SYGVKD. The V end was cut by 3 bases, the J end by 5 bases, with 11 bases between. The CDR3 loop reads CAISERGQDEQYF. The CDR3 DNA is TGTGCCATCAGTGAAAGAGGGCAGGACGAGCAGTACTTC.

The rearrangement links TRBV6-6 to TRBJ2-1; 7 positions match TRBD2. CDR1 and CDR2 (germline): MNHNY, SVGAGI (reference sequence). The CDR3 runs 11 residues. V was pared by 5 bases and J by 15 bases, with 7 bases of the junction left unmatched. CDR3 sequence (DNA): TGTGCCAGCAGTCTTGGACTAGTGGCGTTCTTC. Its protein product is CASSLGLVAFF.

The chain couples TRBV5-4 to TRBJ2-7, with TRBD2 matching 8 bases. The germline gives CDR1 SGHNT, CDR2 YYREEE (reference sequence). The CDR3 has 14 amino acids. The junction had 6 bases not matched to a gene; V was cut back by 7 bases and J by 0 bases. This CDR3 reads CASGMGLVSYEQYF. CDR3 bases: TGTGCCAGCGGAATGGGACTAGTCTCCTACGAGCAGTACTTC.

This clone showed up just once. This rearrangement joins TRBV4-1 to TRBJ1-4, with D perhaps TRBD1 (6 bases). Trimming left V 0 bases short and J 1 base short, with 12 bases between. The CDR3 runs to 17 residues. Germline values: CDR1 MGHRA, CDR2 YSYEKL. The CDR3 reads CASSQEGGVGTNEKLFF. The CDR3 DNA follows: TGCGCCAGCAGCCAAGAAGGGGGGGTCGGAACTAATGAAAAACTGTTTTTT.

The J gene is TRBJ2-5, the V gene TRBV7-2, with D maybe TRBD2 (6 bases). The CDR3 extends over 14 amino acids. The germline gives CDR1 SGHTA, CDR2 FQGNSA. With 2 bases removed from V and 1 base from J, the gap between germline ends came to 8 bases. CDR3: CASSLWGLQETQYF. CDR3 nucleotides: TGTGCCAGCAGCTTATGGGGACTCCAAGAGACCCAGTACTTC.

V and J are TRBV4-2 and TRBJ2-2; TRBD1 matches at 8 bases. This CDR3 comprises 15 residues. With 3 bases clipped from V and 5 bases from J, the junction kept 5 bases outside the gene matches. The V gene's germline CDR1 is LGHNA and CDR2 YNFKEQ. The CDR3 region has the DNA TGTGCCAGCAGCCAGGCTGGACAGGGAACCGGGGAGCTGTTTTTT. Protein: CASSQAGQGTGELFF.

The gene calls are TRBV11-2 and TRBJ1-5; D gene uncertain. Per germline, CDR1 SGHAT and CDR2 FQNNGV. V lost 5 bases and J 6 bases, leaving 17 bases between the germline ends. This CDR3 has 15 amino acids. In DNA form, the CDR3 reads TGTGCCAGCAGCCCTACAGACTATCCGGGTCAGCCCCAGCATTTT. It codes for CASSPTDYPGQPQHF.